Shown below are 7 T cell receptor beta chains from a single sample sequenced in a study of cytomegalovirus exposure and HLA in healthy donors. The PCR had 60 Vbeta and 13 Jbeta primers. TCRdb's table, derived via immunoSEQ multiplex PCR, lists solely in-frame clones and lacks some. The sample holds 150,000 to 200,000 clones; roughly three quarters are singletons and the top ten take 2.5%. Sequenced input: PBMCs. Receptors were obtained from a woman between 25 and 40 years old in good health and CMV-seropositive.

The genes are TRBV27 and TRBJ1-4; D is undetermined. Trimming took 3 bases from V and 10 from J, leaving 6 bases between them. The CDR3 totals 11 residues. Germline CDR1 and CDR2: MNHEY and SMNVEV (reference sequence). CDR3 protein: CASSLGGKLFF. Written as DNA, the CDR3 is TGTGCCAGCAGTTTGGGAGGAAAACTGTTTTTT.

The V call is TRBV10-3, the J call TRBJ2-5, with D uncertain. TRBJ2-7 matches the DNA end more closely, so the J call is doubtful. There are 12 residues in the CDR3. CDR1 is ENHRY, CDR2 SYGVKD, per germline. CDR3 sequence: CAISSQFYEQYF. CDR3 DNA: TGTGCCATCAGTTCGCAATTCTACGAGCAGTACTTC.

This chain joins TRBV19 and TRBJ1-6; 10 positions match TRBD1. V lost 6 bases and J lost 7; bases outside the gene matches: 3. The CDR3 runs to 14 residues. Germline assignment: CDR1 LNHDA and CDR2 SQIVND (reference sequence). The CDR3 DNA reads as TGTGCCAGTAGCTCGACAGGGGGCAATTCACCCCTCCACTTT. Translation gives CASSSTGGNSPLHF.

This clone has more than one count but fewer than ten. The chain uses TRBV6-1 and TRBJ1-1, with D possibly being TRBD1 (5 bases). The CDR3 length is 14 residues. The V end lost 6 bases, the J end lost 2 bases, and 13 bases lay between the germline ends. Per germline, CDR1 MNHNS and CDR2 SASEGT. The CDR3, as DNA: TGTGCCAGCAGCCTGGGGGACTACAACACTGAAGCTTTCTTT. As protein: CASSLGDYNTEAFF.

The chain joins TRBV10-2 to TRBJ1-2; 9 bases map to TRBD1. The V and J ends lost 8 bases and 8 bases, in that order; junction bases with no gene match: 12. Per the germline V gene, CDR1 is WSHSY and CDR2 is SAAADI. This CDR3 contains 14 residues. The DNA of the CDR3 is TGCGCCAGCGCGGCCCCGGGACAGGGTAACGGCTACACCTTC. It is translated as CASAAPGQGNGYTF.

Comments on this clone: A read error may produce the germline difference seen at one junction end. The V call is TRBV7-9, the J call TRBJ2-3, with a weak D call TRBD2 (6 bases). Per the germline V gene, CDR1 is SEHNR and CDR2 is FQNEAQ (reference sequence). This CDR3 spans 12 amino acids. CDR3 protein: CASSRLPGLAIF. CDR3 DNA sequence: TGTGCCAGCAGCCGACTGCCGGGACTTGCCATTTTT.

This clone was seen only a few times. J is TRBJ2-1 and V is TRBV11-2; tentatively, D is TRBD1 (5 bases). The CDR3 length is 14 residues. Trimming removed 5 bases at V and 4 bases at J, with 12 bases between. Germline V gene data show CDR1 as SGHAT and CDR2 as FQNNGV. CDR3 protein: CASSLGHPYNEQFF. The CDR3 DNA reads as TGTGCCAGCAGCCTCGGACACCCATACAATGAGCAGTTCTTC.